The 15 T cell receptor beta chains below come from one sample, sequenced in a study of T cell responses to AZD1222 COVID-19 vaccine. The protocol was immunoSEQ multiplex PCR, while the TCRdb copy is restricted to in-frame clones and leaves out a portion. The sample yields under 150,000 clones, approximately 90% seen once. The specimen was peripheral blood, collected on day 0 of AZD1222 vaccination. The receptors originated from an adult in good health.

The chain carries TRBV29-1 and TRBJ1-2, with TRBD1 identical over 9 bases. Germline V CDR1 and CDR2: SQVTM, ANQGSEA. V dropped 3 bases and J dropped 2; count of bases not matched to a gene: 1. The CDR3 totals 13 residues. The CDR3 nucleotides read TGCAGCGTTGACGACAGGGGGAACTATGGCTACACCTTC. Its translation: CSVDDRGNYGYTF.

This chain connects TRBV7-2 to TRBJ2-1; D ambiguous. Germline V gives CDR1 SGHTA, CDR2 FQGNSA. This CDR3 has 14 residues. Trimming removed 0 bases at V and 5 bases at J, with 8 bases between. In DNA, the CDR3 is TGTGCCAGCAGCTTAGCGGTGGCAAACAATGAGCAGTTCTTC. This gives the protein CASSLAVANNEQFF.

This sequence joins TRBV5-1 and TRBJ2-5, with 7 bases fitting TRBD1. CDR3 size: 14 residues. V dropped 3 bases and J dropped 1; count of bases not matched to a gene: 3. The germline gives CDR1 SGHRS, CDR2 YFSETQ. CDR3 bases: TGCGCCAGCAGCTGGGGGACAGCCCAAGAGACCCAGTACTTC. Encoded protein: CASSWGTAQETQYF.

This clone was picked up one time. The chain is built from TRBV4-1 and TRBJ1-2; D not resolved. From germline, CDR1 is MGHRA and CDR2 YSYEKL. With 2 bases removed from V and 0 bases from J, the gap between germline ends came to 16 bases. CDR3 length: 17 residues. CDR3 sequence reads: CASSQPWAQISNYGYTF. CDR3 DNA: TGCGCCAGCAGCCAACCATGGGCACAGATTTCTAACTATGGCTACACCTTC.

CDR3 DNA: TGTGCCAGCACCCCGGCTAGCGGGATTACAGATACGCAGTATTTT. Amino acids: CASTPASGITDTQYF. The V gene is TRBV7-6, the J gene TRBJ2-3; 9 nucleotides match TRBD2. V was clipped by 7 bases and J by 3 bases; unmatched bases: 8. The CDR3 consists of 15 residues. The germline CDR1 and CDR2 sequences are SGHVS and FNYEAQ. The full variable domain, rest sourced from reference TRBV7-6 and TRBJ2-3, is GAGVSQSPRYKVTKRGQDVALRCDPISGHVSLYWYRQALGQGPEFLTYFNYEAQQDKSGLPNDRFSAERPEGSISTLTIQRTEQRDSAMYRCASTPASGITDTQYFGPGTRLTVL.

The rearrangement uses TRBV30 and TRBJ1-1, with 10 positions matching TRBD1. This CDR3 comprises 14 residues. CDR1 and CDR2 (germline): GTSNPN, SVGIG (reference sequence). With 2 bases clipped from V and 4 bases from J, the junction kept 4 bases outside the gene matches. The CDR3 DNA reads as TGTGCCTGGAGTCCGACAGGGGGCCTCACTGAAGCTTTCTTT. This sequence encodes CAWSPTGGLTEAFF.

J is TRBJ2-1 and V is TRBV28, with D possibly matching TRBD2 (6 bases). V was shortened by 7 bases and J by 7 bases, with 14 bases between the two germline ends. Germline V lookup: CDR1 MDHEN, CDR2 SYDVKM. CDR3 size: 13 residues. The CDR3 protein is CASTEGRRNEQFF. The CDR3 DNA sequence: TGTGCCAGCACGGAGGGAAGAAGGAATGAGCAGTTCTTC.

The chain has TRBV28 and TRBJ2-3; TRBD1 matches at 7 bases. Trimming removed 7 bases from V and 0 bases from J; junction bases left unmatched: 7. Per the germline V gene, CDR1 is MDHEN and CDR2 is SYDVKM. This CDR3 comprises 15 residues. Written as DNA, the CDR3 is TGTGCCAGCACCAGGGGGTCTTTTAGCACAGATACGCAGTATTTT. Its protein product is CASTRGSFSTDTQYF.

This clone appeared a single time. This chain joins TRBV5-1 and TRBJ2-5, with 15 bases fitting TRBD2. The CDR3 consists of 16 residues. V shed 4 bases and J 5 bases; nucleotides not matched to a gene: 6. Germline-derived CDR1 and CDR2 are SGHRS and YFSETQ. The CDR3 coding sequence is TGCGCCAGCAGCGCGGGACTAGCGGGAGGTCTGGAGACCCAGTACTTC. It is translated as CASSAGLAGGLETQYF.

This clone has just one count. The chain recombines TRBV7-6 with TRBJ2-4, with 10 bases aligning to TRBD1. CDR3 length equals 16 residues. Trimming cost V 1 base and J 1 base; bases outside gene matches: 1. In germline, CDR1 is SGHVS, CDR2 FNYEAQ. The CDR3 spells CASSLGTGGAKNIQYF. In nucleotides, the CDR3 is TGTGCCAGCAGCTTAGGGACAGGGGGGGCCAAAAACATTCAGTACTTC.

This chain joins TRBV28 and TRBJ1-4; D may be TRBD1 (5 bases). V gave up 5 bases and J gave up 8 bases, with 21 bases separating them. The length of the CDR3 is 16 residues. Germline CDR1 and CDR2: MDHEN and SYDVKM. The CDR3 loop is CASSPRRGQYVEKLFF. Written as DNA, the CDR3 is TGTGCCAGCAGTCCGAGAAGGGGCCAATACGTCGAAAAACTGTTTTTT.

The chain joins TRBV3-1 (or the pseudogene TRBV3-2) to TRBJ2-3, with 11 bases aligning to TRBD2. Germline CDR1 reads LGHDT; CDR2 reads YNNKEL (reference sequence). The CDR3 consists of 20 residues. The ends lost 1 base at V and 8 bases at J; junction bases unmatched: 20. The CDR3 nucleotides read TGTGCCAGCAGCCAAGGGTTACTAGCGGGAGTAAGACGGTTCCGGGTTACGCAGTATTTT. It codes for CASSQGLLAGVRRFRVTQYF.

V usage is TRBV28 and J usage is TRBJ1-5; TRBD1 agrees at 8 bases. V lost 5 bases, J lost 5 bases, and 11 bases stayed unmatched. CDR1 is MDHEN and CDR2 is SYDVKM in the germline V gene. CDR3 length: 16 amino acids. The CDR3 sequence is CASSPRTGLNDQPQHF. CDR3 bases: TGTGCCAGCAGTCCAAGGACAGGGCTGAATGATCAGCCCCAGCATTTT.

This rearrangement joins TRBV27 to TRBJ2-7; a weak D match, TRBD1 (6 bases). V lost 5 bases and J 3 bases, leaving 14 bases between the germline ends. The CDR3 has 14 amino acids. Germline-derived CDR1 and CDR2 are MNHEY and SMNVEV (reference sequence). Written as DNA, the CDR3 is TGTGCCAGCAGTCCCCCGGGACAAGTCTACGAGCAGTACTTC. Protein product: CASSPPGQVYEQYF.

This chain uses TRBV3-1 (or the pseudogene TRBV3-2) with TRBJ2-7; 7 positions agree with TRBD2. V gave up 5 bases and J gave up 6 bases; unmatched junction bases: 10. Germline V gives CDR1 LGHDT, CDR2 YNNKEL (reference sequence). CDR3 length equals 14 residues. CDR3 nucleotide sequence: TGTGCCAGCAGCTTCGCTAGCGGAGGGGCCGAGCAGTACTTC. Translated: CASSFASGGAEQYF.